Each of the 21 T cell receptor beta chains below was sequenced from the same sample in a study of CD8 T cells in Susac syndrome. Random hexamers were used to reverse transcribe an amount of about 0.5 to 1 ug RNA. TCRdb called the immunoSEQ multiplex PCR reads again in MiXCR, with one record for every CDR3 protein. The sample lists around 85,000 distinct CDR3 sequences; about 95% were seen once. The sequencing input was CD8+ T cells from PBMCs. The receptors were sampled from a human donor with Susac syndrome.

The chain has TRBV27 and TRBJ2-7, with D possibly matching TRBD2 (7 bases). Germline CDR1 and CDR2: MNHEY and SMNVEV (reference sequence). The CDR3 covers 13 residues. Trimming took off 3 bases at V and 5 bases at J, with 11 bases between the two ends. DNA for the CDR3: TGTGCCAGCAGTTTGGGGCGGGGGCACGAGCAGTACTTC. It specifies CASSLGRGHEQYF.

J is TRBJ2-1 and V is TRBV29-1; tentative D call: TRBD1 (6 bases). This CDR3 region has 13 residues. The V end lost 7 bases, the J end lost 3 bases, and 13 bases lay between the germline ends. Germline V gene lookup returns CDR1 SQVTM and CDR2 ANQGSEA. CDR3 bases: TGCAGCGATTTAGGGGACAACTACAATGAGCAGTTCTTC. Translating gives CSDLGDNYNEQFF.

CDR3 residues: CASSLSAAEGEQFF. In DNA form, the CDR3 reads TGCGCCAGCAGCTTGTCGGCAGCGGAAGGAGAGCAGTTCTTC. This chain joins TRBV5-1 and TRBJ2-1, with D possibly being TRBD2 (5 bases). The germline V gene encodes CDR1 SGHRS and CDR2 YFSETQ. The CDR3 has 14 amino acids. Trimming shortened V by 1 base and J by 10 bases, and 15 bases separated the two germline ends.

This chain joins TRBV14 and TRBJ2-5, with unresolved D. The V gene's germline CDR1 is SGHDN and CDR2 FVKESK. The CDR3 covers 12 residues. The V end was cut by 2 bases, the J end by 2 bases, with 3 bases between. The CDR3 coding sequence is TGTGCCAGCAGCCAACGGCAAGAGACCCAGTACTTC. Translated, it gives CASSQRQETQYF.

Here the CDR3 DNA reads TGTGCCAGCAGCGTCCCCAGGGAGGGGCCAGGGGCCAACGTCCTGACTTTC. Its protein product is CASSVPREGPGANVLTF. V gene TRBV9 combines with J gene TRBJ2-6; 7 nucleotides agree with TRBD2. The CDR3 runs 17 residues. V gave up 2 bases and J gave up 4 bases; unmatched junction bases: 9. Germline V CDR1 and CDR2: SGDLS, YYNGEE.

The chain uses TRBV6-2 or TRBV6-3 and TRBJ1-1; 7 positions agree with TRBD1. Germline CDR1 reads MNHEY; CDR2 reads SVGEGT. With V trimmed by 5 bases and J by 5 bases, 5 bases remained unmatched. The CDR3 has 13 residues. The CDR3 reads CASSLDRATEAFF. CDR3 DNA: TGTGCCAGCAGTCTTGACAGGGCTACTGAAGCTTTCTTT.

This clonotype was detected once. The CDR3 region has the DNA TGCGCCAGCAGTGATTCTGGGGGGCCAAACATTCAGTACTTC. Translation gives CASSDSGGPNIQYF. The rearrangement joins TRBV5-1 to TRBJ2-4; D is possibly TRBD1 or TRBD2 (6 bases each). Trimming left V 5 bases short and J 6 bases short, with 15 bases between. The germline V gene has CDR1 SGHRS and CDR2 YFSETQ. This CDR3 is 14 amino acids long.

This clonotype was observed a handful of times. The V gene is TRBV9, the J gene TRBJ1-2; D is perhaps TRBD1 (5 bases). The V end lost 0 bases, the J end lost 9 bases, and 21 bases lay between the germline ends. This CDR3 is built from 16 residues. Germline-derived CDR1 and CDR2 are SGDLS and YYNGEE. The CDR3 here is CASSVGGMDLIPSYTF. CDR3 nucleotide sequence: TGTGCCAGCAGCGTAGGGGGCATGGACCTAATCCCCAGCTACACCTTC.

The rearrangement joins TRBV20-1 to TRBJ1-1; no firm D call. V lost 1 base and J lost 0, with 9 bases in between. The CDR3 has 14 residues. Looked up from germline, CDR1 is DFQATT and CDR2 is SNEGSKA (reference sequence). The CDR3 coding sequence is TGCAGTGCTAGAGTGGGCAGCATGAACACTGAAGCTTTCTTT. Protein sequence: CSARVGSMNTEAFF.

The chain uses TRBV6-5 and TRBJ1-2; no clear D. Looked up from germline, CDR1 is MNHEY and CDR2 is SVGAGI. This CDR3 is 15 amino acids long. Trimming took 4 bases from V and 3 from J, leaving 15 bases between them. The CDR3 loop is CASSFTEAGDYGYTF. Written as DNA, the CDR3 is TGTGCCAGCAGTTTTACGGAGGCGGGAGACTATGGCTACACCTTC.

In this sample, this clonotype turned up a few times. This chain joins TRBV6-5 and TRBJ1-1; 9 bases agree with TRBD1. This CDR3 is built from 16 residues. Germline CDR1 is MNHEY and CDR2 is SVGAGI. J was trimmed by 7 bases and V by 2 bases; bases with no gene match: 11. The CDR3 region has the DNA TGTGCCAGCAGTTACGCGTTGACCGGGACAGGGTATGAAGCTTTCTTT. Protein: CASSYALTGTGYEAFF.

This clonotype has only one observation. This chain links TRBV20-1 with TRBJ2-4; 10 bases agree with TRBD2. V was pared by 0 bases and J by 5 bases, with 7 bases of the junction left unmatched. CDR1 is DFQATT, CDR2 SNEGSKA, per germline (reference sequence). The CDR3 length is 16 residues. CDR3 loop: CSARDITSGMENIQYF. DNA of the CDR3: TGCAGTGCTAGAGATATCACTAGCGGGATGGAAAACATTCAGTACTTC.

The chain is built from TRBV6-5 and TRBJ1-5; possibly TRBD1 for D (6 bases). The germline CDR1 and CDR2 sequences are MNHEY and SVGAGI. V was shortened by 5 bases and J by 3 bases, with 14 bases between the two germline ends. This CDR3 contains 15 residues. The CDR3 sequence: CASSTDRFFNQPQHF. The CDR3 DNA sequence: TGTGCCAGCAGTACGGACAGATTCTTCAATCAGCCCCAGCATTTT.

The chain couples TRBV4-1 to TRBJ2-1; D might be TRBD2 (6 bases). Germline V gene lookup returns CDR1 MGHRA and CDR2 YSYEKL. CDR3 size: 16 residues. V dropped 0 bases and J dropped 8 bases, with 17 bases sitting between them. The CDR3 region is CASSQDRPQSGYEQFF. CDR3 sequence (DNA): TGCGCCAGCAGCCAAGACCGTCCCCAAAGCGGGTATGAGCAGTTCTTC.

J is TRBJ2-1 and V is TRBV30, with D hard to call. Germline V CDR1 and CDR2: GTSNPN, SVGIG (reference sequence). The V end lost 0 bases, the J end lost 2 bases, and 8 bases lay between the germline ends. CDR3 length: 14 residues. CDR3 amino acids: CAWSVVVPYNEQFF. The CDR3 DNA reads as TGTGCCTGGAGTGTAGTGGTCCCCTACAATGAGCAGTTCTTC.

The rearrangement joins TRBV4-1 to TRBJ2-2; 11 bases map to TRBD2. Germline lookup yields CDR1 MGHRA and CDR2 YSYEKL. The CDR3 runs to 17 residues. V shed 8 bases and J 5 bases; nucleotides not matched to a gene: 13. Written as DNA, the CDR3 is TGCGCCAGCCGAGCCCCAGGGACTAGCGGACTAACCGGGGAGCTGTTTTTT. Translated, it gives CASRAPGTSGLTGELFF.

The rearrangement joins TRBV6-2 or TRBV6-3 to TRBJ2-7; no definite D call. Trimming cost V 0 bases and J 3 bases, with 18 bases left between them. The CDR3 has 17 amino acids. Germline values: CDR1 MNHEY, CDR2 SVGEGT. CDR3 region: CASSYSARPAGHYEQYF. CDR3 nucleotides: TGTGCCAGCAGTTACTCGGCCAGGCCAGCCGGGCACTACGAGCAGTACTTC.

With regard to this clonotype: One end of the junction is discordant with germline, which a read error may explain. V usage is TRBV7-7 and J usage is TRBJ2-1; D gene unclear. This CDR3 has 14 residues. CDR1 and CDR2 from the germline V gene are SSHAT and FNYEAQ (reference sequence). The CDR3 DNA sequence: TGTGCTAGCAGCTTAGAGGTCTCAAGCAATGAGCAGTTCTTC. It encodes CASSLEVSSNEQFF.

CDR3 sequence: CASSLGSGTIYTF. The CDR3 DNA reads as TGTGCCAGCAGCTTGGGATCGGGTACCATCTACACCTTC. The chain uses TRBV5-6 and TRBJ1-2; D ambiguous. The CDR3 totals 13 residues. Germline CDR1 and CDR2: SGHDT and YYEEEE. Trimming took 0 bases from V and 10 from J, leaving 13 bases between them.

The chain joins TRBV9 to TRBJ2-4; no reliable D call. This CDR3 contains 9 residues. CDR1 is SGDLS and CDR2 is YYNGEE in the germline V gene. Trimming took 5 bases from V and 9 from J, leaving 3 bases between them. The CDR3 bases are TGTGCCAGCAGGTCCATTCAGTACTTC. Amino acid sequence: CASRSIQYF.

The J gene is TRBJ1-6, the V gene TRBV27; D gene ambiguous. V was cut by 8 bases and J by 9 bases, with 2 bases left in between. Per the germline V gene, CDR1 is MNHEY and CDR2 is SMNVEV (reference sequence). The CDR3 loop spans 9 amino acids. CDR3 sequence (DNA): TGTGCCAGCGGTTCACCCCTCCACTTT. Translating gives CASGSPLHF.